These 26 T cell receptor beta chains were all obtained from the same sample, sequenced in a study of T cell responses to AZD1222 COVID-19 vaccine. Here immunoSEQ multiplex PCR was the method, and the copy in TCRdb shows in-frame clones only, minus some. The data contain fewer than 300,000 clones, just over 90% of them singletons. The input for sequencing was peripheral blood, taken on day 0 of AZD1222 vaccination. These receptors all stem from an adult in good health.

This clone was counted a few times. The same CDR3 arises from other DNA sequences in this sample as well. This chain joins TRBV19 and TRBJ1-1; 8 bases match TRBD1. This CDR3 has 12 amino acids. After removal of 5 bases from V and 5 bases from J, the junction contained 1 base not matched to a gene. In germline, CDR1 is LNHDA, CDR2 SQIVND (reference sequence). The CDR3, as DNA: TGTGCCAGTAGTCAGGGGGCAACTGAAGCTTTCTTT. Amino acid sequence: CASSQGATEAFF. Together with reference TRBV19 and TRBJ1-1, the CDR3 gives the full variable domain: DGGITQSPKYLFRKEGQNVTLSCEQNLNHDAMYWYRQDPGQGLRLIYYSQIVNDFQKGDIAEGYSVSREKKESFPLTVTSAQKNPTAFYLCASSQGATEAFFGQGTRLTVV.

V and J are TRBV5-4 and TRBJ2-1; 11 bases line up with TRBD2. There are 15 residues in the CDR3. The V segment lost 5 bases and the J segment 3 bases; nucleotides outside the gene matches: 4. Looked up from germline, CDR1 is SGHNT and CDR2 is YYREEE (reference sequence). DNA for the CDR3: TGTGCCAGCAGTATGACTAGCGGGGACTACAATGAGCAGTTCTTC. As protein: CASSMTSGDYNEQFF.

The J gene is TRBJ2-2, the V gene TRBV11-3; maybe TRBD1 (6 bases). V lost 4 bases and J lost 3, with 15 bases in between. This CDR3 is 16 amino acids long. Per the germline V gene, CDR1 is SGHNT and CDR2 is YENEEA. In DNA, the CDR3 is TGTGCCAGCAGCTCCCACAGGGAAGAAGACACCGGGGAGCTGTTTTTT. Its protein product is CASSSHREEDTGELFF.

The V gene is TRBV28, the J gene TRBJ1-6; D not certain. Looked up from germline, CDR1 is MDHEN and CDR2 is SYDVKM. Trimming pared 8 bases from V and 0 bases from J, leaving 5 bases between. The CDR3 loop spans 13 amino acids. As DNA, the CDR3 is TGTGCCAGCGTAAGCTCCTATAATTCACCCCTCCACTTT. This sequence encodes CASVSSYNSPLHF.

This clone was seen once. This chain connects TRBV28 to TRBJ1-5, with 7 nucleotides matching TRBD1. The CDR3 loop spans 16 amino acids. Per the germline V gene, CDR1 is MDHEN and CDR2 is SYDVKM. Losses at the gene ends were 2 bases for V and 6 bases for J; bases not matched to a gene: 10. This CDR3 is CASSLVGTVVGQPQHF. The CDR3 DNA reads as TGTGCCAGCAGTTTAGTCGGGACAGTAGTAGGTCAGCCCCAGCATTTT.

The CDR3 nucleotides are TGTGCCAGCACCCCTCCGGGGGGCGCGGGAGGTTACACTGAAGCTTTCTTT. Translated: CASTPPGGAGGYTEAFF. This rearrangement joins TRBV28 to TRBJ1-1; D possibly corresponds to TRBD1 (6 bases). Trimming removed 7 bases from V and 3 bases from J, with 24 bases in between. Per germline, CDR1 MDHEN and CDR2 SYDVKM. CDR3 size: 17 residues.

CDR3: CASSVPGWGSEQYF. Written as DNA, the CDR3 is TGTGCCAGCAGTGTTCCAGGGTGGGGGAGCGAGCAGTACTTC. The chain employs TRBV2 and TRBJ2-7; D may correspond to TRBD1 or TRBD2 (5 bases each). Germline CDR1 SNHLY, CDR2 FYNNEI. The CDR3 runs to 14 residues. V shed 4 bases and J shed 6 bases, with 16 bases lying between them.

The CDR3 loop reads CASSTPTRFPRDRADEQYF. Written as DNA, the CDR3 is TGTGCCAGCAGCACCCCTACTCGGTTTCCGCGGGACAGGGCCGACGAGCAGTACTTC. The chain uses TRBV21-1 and TRBJ2-7; the table calls TRBD1, which could not be checked here. TRBV21-1 is deemed a pseudogene. The CDR3 has 19 residues.

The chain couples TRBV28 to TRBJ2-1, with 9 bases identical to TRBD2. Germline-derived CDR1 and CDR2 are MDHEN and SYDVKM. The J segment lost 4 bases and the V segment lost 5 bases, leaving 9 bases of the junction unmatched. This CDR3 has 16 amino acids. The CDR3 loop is CASSTPTSGLYNEQFF. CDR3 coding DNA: TGTGCCAGCAGTACCCCGACTAGCGGTTTGTACAATGAGCAGTTCTTC.

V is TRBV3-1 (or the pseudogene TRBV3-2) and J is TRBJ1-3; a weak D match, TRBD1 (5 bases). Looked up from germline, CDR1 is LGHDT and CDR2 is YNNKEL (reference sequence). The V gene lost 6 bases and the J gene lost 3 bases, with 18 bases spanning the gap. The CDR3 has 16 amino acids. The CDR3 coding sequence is TGTGCCAGCAGTCCCTTAGGTGGGGGAGGTGGAAACACCATATATTTT. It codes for CASSPLGGGGGNTIYF.

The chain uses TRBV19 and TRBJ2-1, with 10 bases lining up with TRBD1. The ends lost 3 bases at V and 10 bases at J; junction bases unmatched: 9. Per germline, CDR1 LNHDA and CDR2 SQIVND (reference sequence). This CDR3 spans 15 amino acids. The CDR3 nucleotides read TGTGCCAGTAGTATGGGGACAGGGGTCCCCTCCGAGCAGTTCTTC. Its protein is CASSMGTGVPSEQFF.

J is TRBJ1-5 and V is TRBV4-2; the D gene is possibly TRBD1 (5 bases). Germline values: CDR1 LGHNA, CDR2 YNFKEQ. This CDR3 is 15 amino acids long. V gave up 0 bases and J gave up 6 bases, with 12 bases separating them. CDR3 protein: CASSQERVGGQPQHF. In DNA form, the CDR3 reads TGTGCCAGCAGCCAAGAGAGAGTGGGGGGTCAGCCCCAGCATTTT.

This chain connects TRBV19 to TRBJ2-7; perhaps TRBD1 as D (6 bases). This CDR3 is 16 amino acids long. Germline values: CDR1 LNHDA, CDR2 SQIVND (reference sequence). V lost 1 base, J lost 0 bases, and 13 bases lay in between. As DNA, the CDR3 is TGTGCCAGTAGTATAGCGGAGGCAGGGGCCTCCTACGAGCAGTACTTC. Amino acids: CASSIAEAGASYEQYF.

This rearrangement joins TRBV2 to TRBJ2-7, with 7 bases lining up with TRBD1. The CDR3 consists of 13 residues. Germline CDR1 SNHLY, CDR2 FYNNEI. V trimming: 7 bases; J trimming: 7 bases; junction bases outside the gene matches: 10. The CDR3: CASKRTGAGEQYF. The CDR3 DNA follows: TGTGCCAGCAAGAGGACAGGAGCCGGGGAGCAGTACTTC.

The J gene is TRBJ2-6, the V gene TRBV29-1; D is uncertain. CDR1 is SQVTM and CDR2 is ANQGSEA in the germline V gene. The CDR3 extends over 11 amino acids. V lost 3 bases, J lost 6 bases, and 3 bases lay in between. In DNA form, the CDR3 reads TGCAGCGTTGAGGAGGCCAACGTCCTGACTTTC. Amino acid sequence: CSVEEANVLTF.

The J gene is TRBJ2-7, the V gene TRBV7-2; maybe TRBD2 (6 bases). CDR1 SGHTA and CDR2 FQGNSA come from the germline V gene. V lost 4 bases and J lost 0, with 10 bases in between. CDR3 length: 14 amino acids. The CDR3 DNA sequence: TGTGCCAGCAGCTCGGACTATAGCTCCTACGAGCAGTACTTC. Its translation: CASSSDYSSYEQYF.

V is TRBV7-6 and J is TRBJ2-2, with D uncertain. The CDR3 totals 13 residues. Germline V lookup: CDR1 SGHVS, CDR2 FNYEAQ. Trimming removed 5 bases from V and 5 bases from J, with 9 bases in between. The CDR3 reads CASSRLETGELFF. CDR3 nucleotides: TGTGCCAGCAGCCGGTTGGAGACCGGGGAGCTGTTTTTT. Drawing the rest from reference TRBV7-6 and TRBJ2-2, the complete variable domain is GAGVSQSPRYKVTKRGQDVALRCDPISGHVSLYWYRQALGQGPEFLTYFNYEAQQDKSGLPNDRFSAERPEGSISTLTIQRTEQRDSAMYRCASSRLETGELFFGEGSRLTVL.

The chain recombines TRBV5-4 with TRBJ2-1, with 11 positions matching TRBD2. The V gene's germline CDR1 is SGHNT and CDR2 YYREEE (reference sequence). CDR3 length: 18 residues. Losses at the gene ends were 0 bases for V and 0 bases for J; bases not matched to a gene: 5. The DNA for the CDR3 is TGTGCCAGCAGCTTGGGTAGCGGGGGGGACCTCTCCTACAATGAGCAGTTCTTC. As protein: CASSLGSGGDLSYNEQFF.

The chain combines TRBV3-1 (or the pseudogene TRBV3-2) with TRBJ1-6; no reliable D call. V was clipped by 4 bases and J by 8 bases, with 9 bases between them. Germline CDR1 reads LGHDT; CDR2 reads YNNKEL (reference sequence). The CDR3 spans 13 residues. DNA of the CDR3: TGTGCCAGCAGCCTCGGGGTCGATTCACCCCTCCACTTT. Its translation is CASSLGVDSPLHF.

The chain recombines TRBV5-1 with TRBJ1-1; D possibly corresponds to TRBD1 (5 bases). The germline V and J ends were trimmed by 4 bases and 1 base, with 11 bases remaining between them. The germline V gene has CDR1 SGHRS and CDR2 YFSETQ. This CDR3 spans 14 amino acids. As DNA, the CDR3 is TGCGCCAGCAGCGTACAGGAGGCGAACACTGAAGCTTTCTTT. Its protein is CASSVQEANTEAFF.

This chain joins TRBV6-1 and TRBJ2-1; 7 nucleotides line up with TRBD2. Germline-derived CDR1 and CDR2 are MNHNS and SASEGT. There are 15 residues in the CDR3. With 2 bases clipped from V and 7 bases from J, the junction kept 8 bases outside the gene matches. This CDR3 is CASSEWGGSRNEQFF. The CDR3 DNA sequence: TGTGCCAGCAGTGAATGGGGGGGTTCGCGTAATGAGCAGTTCTTC.

The CDR3 sequence is CASSVSDRRHLEQYF. DNA for the CDR3: TGTGCCAGCAGCGTAAGCGACAGACGACATCTAGAGCAGTACTTC. The genes are TRBV9 and TRBJ2-7; D perhaps matches TRBD1 (5 bases). This CDR3 spans 15 amino acids. Germline assignment: CDR1 SGDLS and CDR2 YYNGEE. The V end lost 1 base, the J end lost 7 bases, and 18 bases lay between the germline ends.

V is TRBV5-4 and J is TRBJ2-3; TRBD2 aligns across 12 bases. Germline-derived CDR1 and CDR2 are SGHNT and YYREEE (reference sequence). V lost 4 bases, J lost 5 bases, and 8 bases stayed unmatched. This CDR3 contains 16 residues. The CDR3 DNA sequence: TGTGCCAGCAGCACCCCTAGCGGGGGGGTAGTAGATACGCAGTATTTT. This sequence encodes CASSTPSGGVVDTQYF.

This CDR3 reads CASSIDLETPSNQPQHF. The DNA of the CDR3 is TGTGCCAGTAGTATAGATCTCGAGACACCGAGCAATCAGCCCCAGCATTTT. V usage is TRBV19 and J usage is TRBJ1-5; no clear D gene. The germline CDR1 and CDR2 sequences are LNHDA and SQIVND (reference sequence). Deletions cut 0 bases from V and 1 base from J, with 13 bases between. This CDR3 contains 17 residues.

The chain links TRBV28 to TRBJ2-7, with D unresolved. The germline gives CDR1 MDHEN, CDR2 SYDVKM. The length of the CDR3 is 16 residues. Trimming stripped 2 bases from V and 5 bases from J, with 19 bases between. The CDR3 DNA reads TGTGCCAGCAGTTTAATGAGGAATCTGGGTAACCACGAGCAGTACTTC. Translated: CASSLMRNLGNHEQYF.

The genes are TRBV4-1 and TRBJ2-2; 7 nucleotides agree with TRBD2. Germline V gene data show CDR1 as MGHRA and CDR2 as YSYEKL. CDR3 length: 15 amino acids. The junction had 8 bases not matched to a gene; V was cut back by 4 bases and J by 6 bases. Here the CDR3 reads CASSLDGGRPGELFF. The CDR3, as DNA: TGCGCCAGCAGCCTAGATGGCGGGAGACCCGGGGAGCTGTTTTTT.